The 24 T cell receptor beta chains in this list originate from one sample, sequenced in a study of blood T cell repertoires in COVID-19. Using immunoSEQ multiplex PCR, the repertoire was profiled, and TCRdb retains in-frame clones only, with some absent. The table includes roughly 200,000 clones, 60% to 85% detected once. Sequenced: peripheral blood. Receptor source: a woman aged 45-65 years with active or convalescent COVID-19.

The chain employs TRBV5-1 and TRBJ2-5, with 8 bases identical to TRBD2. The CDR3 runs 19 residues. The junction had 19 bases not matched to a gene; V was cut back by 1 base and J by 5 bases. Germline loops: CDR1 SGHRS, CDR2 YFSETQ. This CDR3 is CASSLPPGASGGVGETQYF. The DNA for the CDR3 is TGCGCCAGCAGCTTGCCCCCGGGAGCAAGCGGGGGAGTGGGGGAGACCCAGTACTTC.

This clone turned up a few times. This CDR3 reads CASSLSSGGNEKLFF. The CDR3, as DNA: TGCGCCAGCAGCTTGAGCTCAGGGGGCAATGAAAAACTGTTTTTT. The chain links TRBV5-1 to TRBJ1-4; 8 positions agree with TRBD1. This CDR3 region has 15 residues. The J segment lost 5 bases and the V segment lost 1 base, leaving 4 bases of the junction unmatched. Germline CDR1 and CDR2: SGHRS and YFSETQ.

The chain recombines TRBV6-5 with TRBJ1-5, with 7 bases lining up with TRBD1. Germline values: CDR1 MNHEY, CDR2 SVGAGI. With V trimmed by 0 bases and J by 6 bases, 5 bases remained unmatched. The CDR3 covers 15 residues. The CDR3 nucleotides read TGTGCCAGCAGTTACTCGGCAGGGGGTGGTCAGCCCCAGCATTTT. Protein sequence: CASSYSAGGGQPQHF.

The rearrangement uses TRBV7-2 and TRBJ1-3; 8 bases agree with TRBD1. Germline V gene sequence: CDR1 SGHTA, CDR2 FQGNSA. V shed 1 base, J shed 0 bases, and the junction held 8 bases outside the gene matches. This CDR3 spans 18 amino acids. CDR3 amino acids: CASSLEAGGPLSGNTIYF. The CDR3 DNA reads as TGTGCCAGCAGCTTAGAGGCAGGGGGCCCCCTCTCTGGAAACACCATATATTTT.

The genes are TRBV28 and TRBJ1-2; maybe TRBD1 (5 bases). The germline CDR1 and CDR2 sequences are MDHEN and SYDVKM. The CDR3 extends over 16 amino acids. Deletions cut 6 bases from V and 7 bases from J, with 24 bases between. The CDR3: CASRSGLGAKGAGYTF. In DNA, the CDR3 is TGTGCCAGCAGGTCGGGACTGGGTGCCAAAGGGGCTGGCTACACCTTC.

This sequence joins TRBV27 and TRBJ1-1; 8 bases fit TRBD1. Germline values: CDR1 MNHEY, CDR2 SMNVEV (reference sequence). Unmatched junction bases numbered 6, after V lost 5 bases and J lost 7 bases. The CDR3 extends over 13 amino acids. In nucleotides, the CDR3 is TGTGCCAGCAGTCTTAGCAGGGGGCATGAAGCTTTCTTT. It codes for CASSLSRGHEAFF.

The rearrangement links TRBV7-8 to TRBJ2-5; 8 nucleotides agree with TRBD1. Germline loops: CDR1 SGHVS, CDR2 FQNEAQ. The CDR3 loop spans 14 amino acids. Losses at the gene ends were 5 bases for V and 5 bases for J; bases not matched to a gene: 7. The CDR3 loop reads CASSPDRGWETQYF. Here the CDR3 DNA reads TGTGCCAGCAGCCCTGACAGGGGCTGGGAGACCCAGTACTTC. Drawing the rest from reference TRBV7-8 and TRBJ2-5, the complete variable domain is GAGVSQSPRYKVAKRGQDVALRCDPISGHVSLFWYQQALGQGPEFLTYFQNEAQLDKSGLPSDRFFAERPEGSVSTLKIQRTQQEDSAVYLCASSPDRGWETQYFGPGTRLLVL.

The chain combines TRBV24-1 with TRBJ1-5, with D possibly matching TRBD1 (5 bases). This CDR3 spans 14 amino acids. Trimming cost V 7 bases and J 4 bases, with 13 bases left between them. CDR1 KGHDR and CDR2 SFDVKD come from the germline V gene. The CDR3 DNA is TGTGCCACCAGGGGACTGAGAGGGAATCAGCCCCAGCATTTT. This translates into CATRGLRGNQPQHF.

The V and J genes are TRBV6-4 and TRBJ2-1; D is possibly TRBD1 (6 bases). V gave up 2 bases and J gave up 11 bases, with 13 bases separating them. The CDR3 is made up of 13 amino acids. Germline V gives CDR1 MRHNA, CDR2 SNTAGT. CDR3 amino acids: CASSDTRTAKQFF. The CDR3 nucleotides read TGTGCCAGCAGTGACACTAGGACAGCCAAGCAGTTCTTC.

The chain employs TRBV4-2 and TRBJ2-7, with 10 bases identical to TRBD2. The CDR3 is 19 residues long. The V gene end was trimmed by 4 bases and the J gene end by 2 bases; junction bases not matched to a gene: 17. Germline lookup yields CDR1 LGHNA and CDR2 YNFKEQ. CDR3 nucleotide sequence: TGTGCCAGCAGCCGTGGGACTAGCGAGGGCGGACAGCAAGCCTACGAGCAGTACTTC. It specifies CASSRGTSEGGQQAYEQYF.

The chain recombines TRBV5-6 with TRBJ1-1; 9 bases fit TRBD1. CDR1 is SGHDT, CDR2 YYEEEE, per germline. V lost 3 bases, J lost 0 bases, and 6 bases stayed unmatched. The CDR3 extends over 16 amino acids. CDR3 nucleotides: TGTGCCAGCAGCTCCGGGACAGGGATTATGAACACTGAAGCTTTCTTT. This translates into CASSSGTGIMNTEAFF.

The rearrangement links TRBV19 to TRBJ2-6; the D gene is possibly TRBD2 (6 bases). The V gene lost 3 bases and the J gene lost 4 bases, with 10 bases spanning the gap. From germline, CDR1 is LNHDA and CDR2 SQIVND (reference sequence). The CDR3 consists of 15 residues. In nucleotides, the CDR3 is TGTGCCAGTAGTATCTCAGCGGGCGGGGCCAACGTCCTGACTTTC. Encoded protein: CASSISAGGANVLTF.

The CDR3 protein is CASSQSGWWEWANVLTF. The CDR3 coding sequence is TGCGCCAGCAGTCAATCTGGATGGTGGGAGTGGGCCAACGTCCTGACTTTC. The chain employs TRBV23-1 and TRBJ2-6, with a weak D call TRBD2 (5 bases). TRBV23-1 is identified as an open reading frame with a role that is uncertain. V was shortened by 0 bases and J by 5 bases, with 14 bases between the two germline ends. The CDR3 totals 17 residues.

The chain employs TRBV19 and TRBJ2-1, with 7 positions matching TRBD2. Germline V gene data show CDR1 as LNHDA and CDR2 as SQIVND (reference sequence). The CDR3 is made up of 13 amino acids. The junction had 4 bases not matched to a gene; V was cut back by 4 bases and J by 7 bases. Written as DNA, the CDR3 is TGTGCCAGTAGTACCCAGGGAGGGAATGAGCAGTTCTTC. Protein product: CASSTQGGNEQFF. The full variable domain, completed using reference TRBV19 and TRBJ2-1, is DGGITQSPKYLFRKEGQNVTLSCEQNLNHDAMYWYRQDPGQGLRLIYYSQIVNDFQKGDIAEGYSVSREKKESFPLTVTSAQKNPTAFYLCASSTQGGNEQFFGPGTRLTVL.

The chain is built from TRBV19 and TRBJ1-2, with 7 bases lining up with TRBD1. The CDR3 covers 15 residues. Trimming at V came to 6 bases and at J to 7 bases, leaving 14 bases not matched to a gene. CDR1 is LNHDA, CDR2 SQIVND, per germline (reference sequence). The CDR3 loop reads CASSPGTQGVSGYTF. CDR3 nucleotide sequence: TGTGCCAGTAGCCCTGGGACCCAGGGGGTGAGTGGCTACACCTTC.

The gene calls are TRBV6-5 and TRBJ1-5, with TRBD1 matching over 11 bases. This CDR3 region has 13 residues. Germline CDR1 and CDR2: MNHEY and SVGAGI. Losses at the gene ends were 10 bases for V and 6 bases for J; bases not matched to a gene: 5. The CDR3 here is CAKRGTGGQPQHF. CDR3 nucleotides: TGTGCCAAAAGGGGGACAGGGGGTCAGCCCCAGCATTTT.

CDR3 sequence reads: CASSQGGWRLAGTGELFF. In DNA form, the CDR3 reads TGCGCCAGCAGCCAAGGAGGTTGGAGGCTAGCGGGCACCGGGGAGCTGTTTTTT. The chain combines TRBV4-3 with TRBJ2-2, with 8 nucleotides matching TRBD2. The CDR3 is 18 amino acids. J lost 4 bases, V lost 1 base, and 11 bases had no gene match. Per the germline V gene, CDR1 is LGHNA and CDR2 is YSLEER.

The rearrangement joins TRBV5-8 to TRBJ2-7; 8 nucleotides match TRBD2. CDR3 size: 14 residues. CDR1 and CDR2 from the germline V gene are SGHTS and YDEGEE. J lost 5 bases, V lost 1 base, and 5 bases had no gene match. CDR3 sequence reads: CASSLLGRGHEQYF. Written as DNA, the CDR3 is TGTGCCAGCAGCTTGCTCGGGAGGGGCCACGAGCAGTACTTC.

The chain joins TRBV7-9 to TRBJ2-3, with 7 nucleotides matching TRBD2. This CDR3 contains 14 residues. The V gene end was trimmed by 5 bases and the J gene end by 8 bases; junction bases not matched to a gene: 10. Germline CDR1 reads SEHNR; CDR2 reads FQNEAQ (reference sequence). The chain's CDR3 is CASSLLTSSPTQYF. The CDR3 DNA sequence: TGTGCCAGCAGCCTGCTGACTAGCTCACCTACGCAGTATTTT.

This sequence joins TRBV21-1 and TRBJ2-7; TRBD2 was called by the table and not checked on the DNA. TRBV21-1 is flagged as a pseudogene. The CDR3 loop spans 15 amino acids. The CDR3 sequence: CASSTGLAVSYEQYF. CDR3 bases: TGTGCCAGCAGTACGGGACTAGCGGTCTCCTACGAGCAGTACTTC.

Written as DNA, the CDR3 is TGTGCCTGGAGTGTACTAGCGGGGGACACAGATACGCAGTATTTT. Translated, it gives CAWSVLAGDTDTQYF. The chain couples TRBV30 to TRBJ2-3, with 11 nucleotides matching TRBD2. The germline CDR1 and CDR2 sequences are GTSNPN and SVGIG (reference sequence). This CDR3 contains 15 residues. The V gene end was trimmed by 0 bases and the J gene end by 2 bases; junction bases not matched to a gene: 1.

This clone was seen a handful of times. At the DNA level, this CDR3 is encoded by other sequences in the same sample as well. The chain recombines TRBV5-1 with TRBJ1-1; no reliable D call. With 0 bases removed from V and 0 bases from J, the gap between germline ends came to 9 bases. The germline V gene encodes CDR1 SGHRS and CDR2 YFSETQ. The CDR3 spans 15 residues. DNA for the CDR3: TGCGCCAGCAGCTTGGCGGGAGGGATGAACACTGAAGCTTTCTTT. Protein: CASSLAGGMNTEAFF.

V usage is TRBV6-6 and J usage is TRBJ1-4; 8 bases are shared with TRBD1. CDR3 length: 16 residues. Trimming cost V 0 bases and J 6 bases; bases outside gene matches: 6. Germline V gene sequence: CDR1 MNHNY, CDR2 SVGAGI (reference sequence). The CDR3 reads CASSYSSTGGDEKLFF. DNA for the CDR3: TGTGCCAGCAGTTACTCGAGTACAGGGGGGGATGAAAAACTGTTTTTT.

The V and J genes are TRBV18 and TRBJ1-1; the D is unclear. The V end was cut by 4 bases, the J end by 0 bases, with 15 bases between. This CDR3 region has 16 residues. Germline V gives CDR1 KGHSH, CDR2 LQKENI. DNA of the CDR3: TGTGCCAGCTCACAGGAGGTTGGAGGGATGAACACTGAAGCTTTCTTT. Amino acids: CASSQEVGGMNTEAFF.